This T cell receptor (beta chain) comes out of a study of graft-versus-host responses after intestinal transplantation. Across the whole study: Each recipient received anti-thymocyte globulin induction, then tacrolimus and steroids for 3 to 4 years. Findings and caveats of the study: The presence of high graft-versus-host to host-versus-graft clonal ratios in allografts characterized patients with graft-donor T cell macrochimerism. Detected in recipient marrow were GvH clones, some of which were first observed in ileum or blood. Early post-transplant declines in HvG were associated with peak levels of circulating GvH clones.

TCRdb keeps only in-frame clones here, not all; method: immunoSEQ multiplex PCR. The profile shows over 9,000 clones, approximately 87% of them singletons. The germline V and J ends were trimmed by 6 bases and 0 bases, with 4 bases remaining between them. The germline gives CDR1 ENHRY, CDR2 SYGVKD. The length of the CDR3 is 12 residues. Regarding this clone: Its antigen is still unknown.

The sequenced sample was PBMCs, obtained 230 to 250 days after intestinal transplant. The source of this sequence is a human patient who received an intestinal transplant, so some T cells may come from the graft donor. The V gene is TRBV10-3, the J gene TRBJ2-3; D is unclear. CDR3 sequence reads: CAISGSTDTQYF. The CDR3 DNA follows: TGTGCCATCAGCGGGAGCACAGATACGCAGTATTTT.